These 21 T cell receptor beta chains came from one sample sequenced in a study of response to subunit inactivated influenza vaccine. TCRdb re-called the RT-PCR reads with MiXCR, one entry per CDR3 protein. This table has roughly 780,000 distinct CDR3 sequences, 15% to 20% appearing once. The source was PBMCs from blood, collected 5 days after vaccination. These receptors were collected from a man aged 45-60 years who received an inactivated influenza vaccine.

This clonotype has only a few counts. The CDR3 is CATLLKTSPLHF. In nucleotides, the CDR3 is TGTGCCACCCTTCTTAAGACCTCACCCCTCCACTTT. V usage is TRBV24-1 and J usage is TRBJ1-6, with D unresolved. Looked up from germline, CDR1 is KGHDR and CDR2 is SFDVKD. Trimming shortened V by 9 bases and J by 10 bases, and 12 bases separated the two germline ends. There are 12 residues in the CDR3.

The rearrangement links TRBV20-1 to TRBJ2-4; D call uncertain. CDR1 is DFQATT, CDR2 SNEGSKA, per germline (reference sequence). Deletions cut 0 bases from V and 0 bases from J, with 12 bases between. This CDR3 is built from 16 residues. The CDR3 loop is CSAREVRMIAKNIQYF. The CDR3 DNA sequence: TGCAGTGCTAGAGAGGTCCGAATGATAGCCAAAAACATTCAGTACTTC.

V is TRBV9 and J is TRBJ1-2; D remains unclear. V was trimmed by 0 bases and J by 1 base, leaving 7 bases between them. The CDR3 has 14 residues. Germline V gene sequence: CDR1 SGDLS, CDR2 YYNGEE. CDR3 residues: CASSVAPDNYGYTF. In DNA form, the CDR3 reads TGTGCCAGCAGCGTAGCCCCCGATAACTATGGCTACACCTTC. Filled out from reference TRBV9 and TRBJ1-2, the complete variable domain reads DSGVTQTPKHLITATGQRVTLRCSPRSGDLSVYWYQQSLDQGLQFLIQYYNGEERAKGNILERFSAQQFPDLHSELNLSSLELGDSALYFCASSVAPDNYGYTFGSGTRLTVV.

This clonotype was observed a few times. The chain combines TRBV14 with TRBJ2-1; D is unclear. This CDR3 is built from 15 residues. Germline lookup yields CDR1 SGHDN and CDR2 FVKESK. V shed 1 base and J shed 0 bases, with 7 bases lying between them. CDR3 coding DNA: TGTGCCAGCAGCCAAGCGGTAGGCTCCTACAATGAGCAGTTCTTC. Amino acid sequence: CASSQAVGSYNEQFF. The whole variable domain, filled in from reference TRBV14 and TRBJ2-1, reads EAGVTQFPSHSVIEKGQTVTLRCDPISGHDNLYWYRRVMGKEIKFLLHFVKESKQDESGMPNNRFLAERTGGTYSTLKVQPAELEDSGVYFCASSQAVGSYNEQFFGPGTRLTVL.

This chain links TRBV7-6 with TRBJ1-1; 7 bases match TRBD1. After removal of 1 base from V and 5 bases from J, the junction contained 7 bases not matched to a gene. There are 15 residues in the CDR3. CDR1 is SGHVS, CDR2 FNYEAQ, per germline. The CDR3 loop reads CASSLGPGGETEAFF. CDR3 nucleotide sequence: TGTGCCAGCAGCTTAGGTCCAGGGGGAGAAACTGAAGCTTTCTTT.

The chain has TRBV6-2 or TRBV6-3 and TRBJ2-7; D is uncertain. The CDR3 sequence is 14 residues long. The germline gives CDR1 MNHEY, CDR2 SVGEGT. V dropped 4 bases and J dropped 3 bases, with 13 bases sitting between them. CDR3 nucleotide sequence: TGTGCCAGCAGTTGGGGAAAAACCCACTACGAGCAGTACTTC. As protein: CASSWGKTHYEQYF.

This CDR3 reads CASSLVGSIYEQYF. The CDR3 DNA sequence: TGTGCCAGCAGCTTAGTAGGTAGTATCTACGAGCAGTACTTC. V and J are TRBV7-6 and TRBJ2-7; no firm D call. The germline gives CDR1 SGHVS, CDR2 FNYEAQ. Trimming took 1 base from V and 3 from J, leaving 10 bases between them. CDR3 size: 14 residues.

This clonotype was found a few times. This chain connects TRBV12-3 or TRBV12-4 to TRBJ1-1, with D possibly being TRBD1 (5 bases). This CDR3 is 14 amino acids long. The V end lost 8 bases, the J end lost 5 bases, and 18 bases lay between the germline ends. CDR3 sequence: CASYPGIWGTEAFF. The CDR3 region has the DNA TGTGCCAGCTACCCGGGCATATGGGGGACTGAAGCTTTCTTT.

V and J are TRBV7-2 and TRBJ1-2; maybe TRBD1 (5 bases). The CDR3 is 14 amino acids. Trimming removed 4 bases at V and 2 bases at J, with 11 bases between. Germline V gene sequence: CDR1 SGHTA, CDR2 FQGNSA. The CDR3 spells CASSSLGRNYGYTF. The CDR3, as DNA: TGTGCCAGCAGCTCCTTGGGACGGAACTATGGCTACACCTTC.

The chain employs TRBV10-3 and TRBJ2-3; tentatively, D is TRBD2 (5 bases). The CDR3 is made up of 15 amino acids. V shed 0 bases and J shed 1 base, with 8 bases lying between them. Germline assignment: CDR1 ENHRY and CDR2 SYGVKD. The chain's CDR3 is CAISESGRGTDTQYF. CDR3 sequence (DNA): TGTGCCATCAGTGAGTCTGGGCGGGGCACAGATACGCAGTATTTT.

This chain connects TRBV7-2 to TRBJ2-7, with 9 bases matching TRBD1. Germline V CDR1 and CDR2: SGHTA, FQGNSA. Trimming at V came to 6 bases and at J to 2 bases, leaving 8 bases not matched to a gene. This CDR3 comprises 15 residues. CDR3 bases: TGTGCCAGCAGGGAGGGGACAGGGCTGACCTACGAGCAGTACTTC. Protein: CASREGTGLTYEQYF.

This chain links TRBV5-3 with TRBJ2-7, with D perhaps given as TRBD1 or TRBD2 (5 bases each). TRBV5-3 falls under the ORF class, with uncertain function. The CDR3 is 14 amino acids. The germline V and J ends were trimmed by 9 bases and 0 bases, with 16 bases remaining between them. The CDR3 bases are TGTGCCATGGGCCCGGGGCTATCCTCCTACGAGCAGTACTTC. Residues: CAMGPGLSSYEQYF.

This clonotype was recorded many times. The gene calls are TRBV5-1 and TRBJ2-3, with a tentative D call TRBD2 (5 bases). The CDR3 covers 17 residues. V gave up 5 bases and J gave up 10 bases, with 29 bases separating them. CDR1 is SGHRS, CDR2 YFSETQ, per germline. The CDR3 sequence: CASRGGPWTGVGSSQYF. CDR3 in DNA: TGCGCCAGCAGAGGAGGCCCCTGGACTGGCGTCGGATCGTCGCAGTATTTT.

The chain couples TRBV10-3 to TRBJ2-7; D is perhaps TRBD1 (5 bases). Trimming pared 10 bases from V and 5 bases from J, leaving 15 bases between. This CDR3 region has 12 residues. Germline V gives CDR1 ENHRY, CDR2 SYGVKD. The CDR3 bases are TGTGCCACCACGGACACCTGGGACGAGCAGTACTTC. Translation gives CATTDTWDEQYF.

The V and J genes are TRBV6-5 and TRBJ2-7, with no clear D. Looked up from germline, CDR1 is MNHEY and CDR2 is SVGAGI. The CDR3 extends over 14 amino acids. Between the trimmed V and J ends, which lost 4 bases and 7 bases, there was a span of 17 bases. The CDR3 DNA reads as TGTGCCAGCAGTTCCAGCCTTTCGAAGACAGAGCAGTACTTC. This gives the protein CASSSSLSKTEQYF.

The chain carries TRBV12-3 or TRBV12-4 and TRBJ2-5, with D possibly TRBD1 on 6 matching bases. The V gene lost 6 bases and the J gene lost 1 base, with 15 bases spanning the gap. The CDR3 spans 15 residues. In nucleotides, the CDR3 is TGTGCCAGCAGCAAACAGGGATTAACCCAAGAGACCCAGTACTTC. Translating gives CASSKQGLTQETQYF.

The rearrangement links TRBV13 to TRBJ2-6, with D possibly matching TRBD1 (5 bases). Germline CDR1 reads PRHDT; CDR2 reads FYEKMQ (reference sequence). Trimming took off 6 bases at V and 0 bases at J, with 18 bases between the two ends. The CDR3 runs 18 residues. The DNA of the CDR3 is TGTGCCAGCAGTCTCAACAGGCTCCTCGACTCTGGGGCCAACGTCCTGACTTTC. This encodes CASSLNRLLDSGANVLTF.

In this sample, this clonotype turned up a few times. CDR3 coding DNA: TGTGCCAGCAGTTTATTAATCCCGGATAATATCGATGAGCAGTTCTTC. Translating it yields CASSLLIPDNIDEQFF. This chain uses TRBV28 with TRBJ2-1; D remains unclear. The germline gives CDR1 MDHEN, CDR2 SYDVKM. This CDR3 region has 16 residues. V was clipped by 1 base and J by 8 bases, with 18 bases between them. The variable domain in full, with the rest retrieved from reference TRBV28 and TRBJ2-1, is DVKVTQSSRYLVKRTGEKVFLECVQDMDHENMFWYRQDPGLGLRLIYFSYDVKMKEKGDIPEGYSVSREKKERFSLILESASTNQTSMYLCASSLLIPDNIDEQFFGPGTRLTVL.

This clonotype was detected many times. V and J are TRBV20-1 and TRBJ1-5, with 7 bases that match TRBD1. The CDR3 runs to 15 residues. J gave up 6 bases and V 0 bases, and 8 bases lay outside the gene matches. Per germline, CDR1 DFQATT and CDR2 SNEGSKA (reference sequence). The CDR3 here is CSARDQTGETQPQHF. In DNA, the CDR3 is TGCAGTGCTAGAGATCAAACAGGGGAGACTCAGCCCCAGCATTTT.

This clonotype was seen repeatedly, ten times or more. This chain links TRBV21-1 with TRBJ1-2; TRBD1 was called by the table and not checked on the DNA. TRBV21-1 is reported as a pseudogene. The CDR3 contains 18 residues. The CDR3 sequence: CASSKPTNRGRPNYGYTF. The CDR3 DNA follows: TGTGCCAGCAGCAAACCTACTAACAGGGGGCGACCTAACTATGGCTACACCTTC.

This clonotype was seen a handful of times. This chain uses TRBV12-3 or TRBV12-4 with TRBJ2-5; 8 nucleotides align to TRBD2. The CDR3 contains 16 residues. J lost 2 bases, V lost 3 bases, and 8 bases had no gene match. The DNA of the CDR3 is TGTGCCAGCAGTTTCGGGGGGGGCTTTGGGCAAGAGACCCAGTACTTC. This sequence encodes CASSFGGGFGQETQYF.